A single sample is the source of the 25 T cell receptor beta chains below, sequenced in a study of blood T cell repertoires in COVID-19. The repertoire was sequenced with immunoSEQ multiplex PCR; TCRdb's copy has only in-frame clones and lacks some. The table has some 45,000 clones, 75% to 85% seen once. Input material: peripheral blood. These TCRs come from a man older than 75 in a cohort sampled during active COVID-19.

CDR3: CASSQDATGGLGDGYTF. The CDR3, as DNA: TGTGCCAGCAGCCAAGATGCCACAGGGGGCTTAGGGGATGGCTACACCTTC. The rearrangement joins TRBV3-1 (or the pseudogene TRBV3-2) to TRBJ1-2; 9 bases line up with TRBD1. The J segment lost 6 bases and the V segment lost 0 bases, leaving 11 bases of the junction unmatched. The CDR3 has 17 residues. The germline V gene has CDR1 LGHDT and CDR2 YNNKEL (reference sequence).

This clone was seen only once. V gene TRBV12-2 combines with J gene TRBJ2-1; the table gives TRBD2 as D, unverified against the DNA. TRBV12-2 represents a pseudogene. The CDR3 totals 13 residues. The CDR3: CASRHDGDNEQFF. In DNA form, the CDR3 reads TGTGCAAGTCGCCATGACGGGGACAATGAGCAGTTCTTC.

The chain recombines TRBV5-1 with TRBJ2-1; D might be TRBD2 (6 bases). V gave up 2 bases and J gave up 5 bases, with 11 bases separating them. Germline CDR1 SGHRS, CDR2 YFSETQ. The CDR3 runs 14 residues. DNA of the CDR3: TGCGCCAGCAGCTTAGGTAGCGGAAACAATGAGCAGTTCTTC. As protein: CASSLGSGNNEQFF.

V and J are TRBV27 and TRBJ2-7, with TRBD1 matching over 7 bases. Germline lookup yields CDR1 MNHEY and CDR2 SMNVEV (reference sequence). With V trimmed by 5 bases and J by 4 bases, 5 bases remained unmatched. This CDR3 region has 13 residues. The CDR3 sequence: CASSRTGIYEQYF. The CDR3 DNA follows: TGTGCCAGCAGTCGGACAGGTATTTACGAGCAGTACTTC.

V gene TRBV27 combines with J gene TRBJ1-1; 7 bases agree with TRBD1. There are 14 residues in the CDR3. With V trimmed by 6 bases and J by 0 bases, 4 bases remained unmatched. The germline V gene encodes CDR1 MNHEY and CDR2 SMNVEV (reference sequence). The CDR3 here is CASSQDRVNTEAFF. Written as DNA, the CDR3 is TGTGCCAGCAGCCAAGACAGGGTGAACACTGAAGCTTTCTTT.

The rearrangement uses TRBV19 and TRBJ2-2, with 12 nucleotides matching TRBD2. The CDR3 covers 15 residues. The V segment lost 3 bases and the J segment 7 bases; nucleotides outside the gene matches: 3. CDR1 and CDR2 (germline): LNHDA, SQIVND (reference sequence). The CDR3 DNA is TGTGCCAGTAGTATGACTAGCGGGAGAAACGGGGAGCTGTTTTTT. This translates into CASSMTSGRNGELFF. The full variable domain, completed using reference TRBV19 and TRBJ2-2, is DGGITQSPKYLFRKEGQNVTLSCEQNLNHDAMYWYRQDPGQGLRLIYYSQIVNDFQKGDIAEGYSVSREKKESFPLTVTSAQKNPTAFYLCASSMTSGRNGELFFGEGSRLTVL.

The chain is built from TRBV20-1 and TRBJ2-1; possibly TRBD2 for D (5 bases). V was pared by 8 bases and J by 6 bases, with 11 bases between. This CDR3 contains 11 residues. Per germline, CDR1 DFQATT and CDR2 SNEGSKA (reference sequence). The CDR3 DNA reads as TGCAGTTCGAAGCGGTCCAATGAGCAGTTCTTC. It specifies CSSKRSNEQFF.

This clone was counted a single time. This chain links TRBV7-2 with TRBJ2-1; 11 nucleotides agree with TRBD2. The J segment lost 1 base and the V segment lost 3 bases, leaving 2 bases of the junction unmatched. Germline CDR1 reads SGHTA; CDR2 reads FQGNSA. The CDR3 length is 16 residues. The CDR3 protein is CASSLTSGMSYNEQFF. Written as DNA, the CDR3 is TGTGCCAGCAGCTTGACTAGCGGGATGTCCTACAATGAGCAGTTCTTC.

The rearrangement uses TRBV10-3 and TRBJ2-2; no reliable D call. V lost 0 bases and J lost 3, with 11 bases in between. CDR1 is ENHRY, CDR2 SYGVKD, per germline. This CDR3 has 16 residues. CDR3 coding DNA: TGTGCCATCAGTGAGTCGATCGGAGCTTACACCGGGGAGCTGTTTTTT. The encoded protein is CAISESIGAYTGELFF.

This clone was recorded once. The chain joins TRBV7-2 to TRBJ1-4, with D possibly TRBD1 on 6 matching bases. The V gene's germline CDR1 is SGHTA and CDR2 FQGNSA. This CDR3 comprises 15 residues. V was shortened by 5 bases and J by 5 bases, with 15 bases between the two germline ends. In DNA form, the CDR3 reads TGTGCCAGCAGCCTAATGAACAGGGAGAATGAAAAACTGTTTTTT. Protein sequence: CASSLMNRENEKLFF. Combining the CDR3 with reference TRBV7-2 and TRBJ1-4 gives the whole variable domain GAGVSQSPSNKVTEKGKDVELRCDPISGHTALYWYRQSLGQGLEFLIYFQGNSAPDKSGLPSDRFSAERTGGSVSTLTIQRTQQEDSAVYLCASSLMNRENEKLFFGSGTQLSVL.

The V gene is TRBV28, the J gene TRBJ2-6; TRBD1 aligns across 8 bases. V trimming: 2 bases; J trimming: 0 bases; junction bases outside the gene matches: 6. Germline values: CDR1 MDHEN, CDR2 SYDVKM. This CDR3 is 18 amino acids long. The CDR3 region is CASSLPGTGVSGANVLTF. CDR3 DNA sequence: TGTGCCAGCAGTTTACCCGGGACAGGCGTCTCTGGGGCCAACGTCCTGACTTTC.

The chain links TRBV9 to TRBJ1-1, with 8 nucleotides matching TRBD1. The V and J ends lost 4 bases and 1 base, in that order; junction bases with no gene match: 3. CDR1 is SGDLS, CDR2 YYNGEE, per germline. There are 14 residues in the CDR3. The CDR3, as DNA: TGTGCCAGCAGCTTCACAGGGGGGAACACTGAAGCTTTCTTT. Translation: CASSFTGGNTEAFF.

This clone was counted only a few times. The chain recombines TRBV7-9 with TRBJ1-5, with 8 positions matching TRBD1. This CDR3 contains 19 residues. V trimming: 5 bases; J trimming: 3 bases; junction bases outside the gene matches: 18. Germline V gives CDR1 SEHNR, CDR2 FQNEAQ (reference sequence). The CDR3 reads CASSRGLGGTGPFNQPQHF. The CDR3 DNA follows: TGTGCCAGCAGCAGGGGGTTAGGTGGGACAGGTCCTTTCAATCAGCCCCAGCATTTT.

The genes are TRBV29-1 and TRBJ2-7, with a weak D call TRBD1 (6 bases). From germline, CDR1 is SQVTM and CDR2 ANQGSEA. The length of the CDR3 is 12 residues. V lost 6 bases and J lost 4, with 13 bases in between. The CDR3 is CSVTGWGYEQYF. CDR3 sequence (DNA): TGCAGCGTCACAGGGTGGGGTTACGAGCAGTACTTC.

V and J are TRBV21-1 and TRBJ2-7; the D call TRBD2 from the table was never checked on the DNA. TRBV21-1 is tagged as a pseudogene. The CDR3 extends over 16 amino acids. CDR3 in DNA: TGTGCCAGCAGCAAAGGCCCTAGTTGTCGAAACTACGAGCAGTACTTC. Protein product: CASSKGPSCRNYEQYF.

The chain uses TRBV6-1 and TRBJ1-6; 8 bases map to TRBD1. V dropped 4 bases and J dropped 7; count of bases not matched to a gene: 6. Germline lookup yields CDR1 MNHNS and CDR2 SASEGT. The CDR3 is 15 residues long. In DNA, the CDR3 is TGTGCCAGCAGTGCCCGACAGGGGTTGAATTCACCCCTCCACTTT. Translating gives CASSARQGLNSPLHF.

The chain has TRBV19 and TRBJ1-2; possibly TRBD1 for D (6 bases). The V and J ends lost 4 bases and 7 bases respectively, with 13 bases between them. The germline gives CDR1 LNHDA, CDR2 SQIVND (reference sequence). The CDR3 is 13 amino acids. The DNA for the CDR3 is TGTGCCAGTAGTACCTCAGGGGTACCTGGCTACACCTTC. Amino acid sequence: CASSTSGVPGYTF.

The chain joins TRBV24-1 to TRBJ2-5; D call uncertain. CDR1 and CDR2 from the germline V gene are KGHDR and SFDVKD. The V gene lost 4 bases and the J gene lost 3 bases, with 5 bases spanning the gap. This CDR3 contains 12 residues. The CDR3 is CATSEGEETQYF. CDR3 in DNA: TGTGCCACCAGTGAAGGAGAAGAGACCCAGTACTTC.

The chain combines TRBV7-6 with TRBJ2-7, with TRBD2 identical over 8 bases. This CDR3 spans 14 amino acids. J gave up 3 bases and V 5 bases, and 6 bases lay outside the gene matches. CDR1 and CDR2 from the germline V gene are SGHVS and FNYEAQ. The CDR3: CASSASGTSYEQYF. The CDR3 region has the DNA TGTGCCAGCAGCGCCTCCGGGACTAGCTACGAGCAGTACTTC.

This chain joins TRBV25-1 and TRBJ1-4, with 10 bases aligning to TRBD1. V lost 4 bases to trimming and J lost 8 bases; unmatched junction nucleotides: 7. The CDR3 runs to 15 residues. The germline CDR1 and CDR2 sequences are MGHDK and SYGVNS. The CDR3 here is CASSALGQGGEKLFF. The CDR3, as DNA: TGTGCCAGCAGTGCCCTTGGACAGGGGGGAGAAAAACTGTTTTTT.

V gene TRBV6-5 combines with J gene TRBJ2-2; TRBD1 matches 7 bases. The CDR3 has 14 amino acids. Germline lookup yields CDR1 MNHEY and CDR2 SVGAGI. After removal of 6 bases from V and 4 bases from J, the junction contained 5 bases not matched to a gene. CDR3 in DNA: TGTGCCAGCAGGGTCCCAGGGGGCACCGGGGAGCTGTTTTTT. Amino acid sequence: CASRVPGGTGELFF.

CDR3 DNA: TGTGCCAGCAGTTACCCCATACCCAGGGATTATAGCAATCAGCCCCAGCATTTT. Its protein product is CASSYPIPRDYSNQPQHF. The chain uses TRBV6-2 or TRBV6-3 and TRBJ1-5; TRBD1 might be the D (5 bases). Trimming pared 2 bases from V and 0 bases from J, leaving 17 bases between. This CDR3 is built from 18 residues. Germline CDR1 and CDR2: MNHEY and SVGEGT.

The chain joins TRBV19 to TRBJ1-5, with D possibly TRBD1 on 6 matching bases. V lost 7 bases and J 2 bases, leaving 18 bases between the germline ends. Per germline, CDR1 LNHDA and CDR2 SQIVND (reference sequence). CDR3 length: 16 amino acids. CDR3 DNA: TGTGCCAGTAATTTTGCAGGGGCGCGGGGCAATCAGCCCCAGCATTTT. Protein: CASNFAGARGNQPQHF.

The CDR3 sequence: CASSLSPETRAGELFF. As DNA, the CDR3 is TGCGCCAGCAGCCTCAGTCCAGAAACGAGGGCCGGGGAGCTGTTTTTT. The chain carries TRBV4-1 and TRBJ2-2; maybe TRBD2 (5 bases). CDR3 length: 16 amino acids. V was trimmed by 4 bases and J by 6 bases, leaving 18 bases between them. CDR1 and CDR2 from the germline V gene are MGHRA and YSYEKL.

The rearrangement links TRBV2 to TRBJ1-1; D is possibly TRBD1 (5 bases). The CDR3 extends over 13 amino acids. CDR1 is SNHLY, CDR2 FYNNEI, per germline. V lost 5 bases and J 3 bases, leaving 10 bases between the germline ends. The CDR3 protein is CASSRGGDTEAFF. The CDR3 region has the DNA TGTGCCAGCAGTAGGGGAGGGGACACTGAAGCTTTCTTT.